This entry describes one T cell receptor beta chain. The data belong to a study of blood T cell repertoires in COVID-19. How the authors handled the data: Estimation of nucleated cell counts relied on the amplification of reference gene primers. The method was immunoSEQ multiplex PCR; TCRdb's version includes in-frame clones alone and lacks a portion of them. That table gives V, J and clone size, and the DNA gave D and trimming. In the table there are roughly 200,000 clones, less than 90% of which are singletons. The CDR3 is 15 amino acids. The germline V gene has CDR1 SGHRS and CDR2 YFSETQ. Between the trimmed V and J ends, which lost 4 bases and 2 bases, there was a span of 13 bases.

This chain links TRBV5-1 with TRBJ1-3; a weak D match, TRBD1 (5 bases). This receptor was taken from a woman aged 25 to 45 who had been exposed to COVID-19. Material for sequencing was PBMCs or T cells enriched from blood (not recorded which). This chain's CDR3 is CASSERAGPGNTIYF. The DNA of the CDR3 is TGCGCCAGCAGCGAACGTGCAGGGCCTGGAAACACCATATATTTT. The full variable domain, rest sourced from reference TRBV5-1 and TRBJ1-3, is KAGVTQTPRYLIKTRGQQVTLSCSPISGHRSVSWYQQTPGQGLQFLFEYFSETQRNKGNFPGRFSGRQFSNSRSEMNVSTLELGDSALYLCASSERAGPGNTIYFGEGSWLTVV.